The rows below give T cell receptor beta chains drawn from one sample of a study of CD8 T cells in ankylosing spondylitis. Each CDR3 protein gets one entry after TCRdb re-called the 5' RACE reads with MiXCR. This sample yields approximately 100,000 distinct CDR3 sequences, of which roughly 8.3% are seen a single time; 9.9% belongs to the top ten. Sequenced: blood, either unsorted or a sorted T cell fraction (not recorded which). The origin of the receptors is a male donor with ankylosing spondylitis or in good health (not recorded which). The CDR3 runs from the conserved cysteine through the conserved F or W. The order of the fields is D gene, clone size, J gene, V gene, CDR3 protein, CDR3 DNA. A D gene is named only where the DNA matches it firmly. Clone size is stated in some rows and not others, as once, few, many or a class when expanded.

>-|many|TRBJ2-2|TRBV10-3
CAISDGVTGELFF
TGTGCCATCAGTGATGGGGTAACCGGGGAGCTGTTTTTT
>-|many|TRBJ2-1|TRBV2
CASKGSSSYNEQFF
TGTGCCAGCAAAGGTTCTAGCTCCTACAATGAGCAGTTCTTC
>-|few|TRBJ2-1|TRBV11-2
CASSLQELGYNEQFF
TGTGCCAGCAGCTTACAGGAGTTGGGATACAATGAGCAGTTCTTC
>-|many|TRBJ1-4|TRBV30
CAGRTATNEKLFF
TGTGCCGGGAGAACAGCAACTAATGAAAAACTGTTTTTT
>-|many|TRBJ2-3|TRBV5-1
CASSLARQSTDTQYF
TGCGCCAGCAGCTTGGCTCGGCAAAGCACAGATACGCAGTATTTT
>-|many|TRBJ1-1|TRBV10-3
CAIRERSHTEAFF
TGTGCCATCAGAGAACGGTCCCACACTGAAGCTTTCTTT
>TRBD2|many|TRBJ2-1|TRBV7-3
CASSLRAMGSSGGARNEQFF
TGTGCCAGCAGCTTACGGGCGATGGGCTCCAGCGGGGGGGCCAGAAATGAGCAGTTCTTC
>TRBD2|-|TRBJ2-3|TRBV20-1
CSARDLRREGTATQYF
TGTAGTGCTAGAGATTTACGGCGGGAGGGCACAGCTACGCAGTATTTT
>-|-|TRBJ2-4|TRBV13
CASSQTRVPRNIQYF
TGTGCCAGCAGCCAGACGCGGGTCCCGAGGAACATTCAGTACTTC
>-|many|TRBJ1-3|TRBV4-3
CASSQDSRQFTGNTIYF
TGCGCCAGCAGCCAAGACAGTCGACAGTTCACTGGAAACACCATATATTTT
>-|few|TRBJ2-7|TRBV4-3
CASSPRGDHEQYF
TGCGCCAGCAGCCCCCGCGGGGACCACGAGCAGTACTTC
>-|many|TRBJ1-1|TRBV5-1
CASSLASVSEAFF
TGCGCCAGCAGCTTGGCCTCGGTCTCTGAAGCTTTCTTT
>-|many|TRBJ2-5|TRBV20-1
CSARRLAQETQYF
TGCAGTGCTAGGCGGCTAGCGCAAGAGACCCAGTACTTC
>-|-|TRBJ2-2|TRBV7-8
CASSSGSARELFF
TGTGCCAGCAGCTCCGGGAGTGCCAGGGAGCTGTTTTTT
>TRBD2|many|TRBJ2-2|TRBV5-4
CASSLAFALAGTNTGELFF
TGTGCCAGCAGCTTGGCTTTCGCCTTAGCGGGGACGAACACCGGGGAGCTGTTTTTT
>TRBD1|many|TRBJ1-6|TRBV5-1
CASSPDRGLSPLHF
TGCGCCAGCAGCCCGGACAGGGGGCTCTCACCCCTCCACTTT
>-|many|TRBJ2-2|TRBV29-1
CSVDTNTGELFF
TGCAGCGTCGATACCAACACCGGGGAGCTGTTTTTT
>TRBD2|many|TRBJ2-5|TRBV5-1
CASSRLPHTSGQETQYF
TGCGCCAGCAGCCGATTGCCCCATACTAGCGGCCAAGAGACCCAGTACTTC
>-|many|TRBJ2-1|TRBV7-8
CASSSRGPTYNEQFF
TGTGCCAGCAGCTCCAGGGGCCCTACCTACAATGAGCAGTTCTTC
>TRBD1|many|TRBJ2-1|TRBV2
CARSGTGSYNEQFF
TGTGCCCGCTCCGGGACAGGGTCCTACAATGAGCAGTTCTTC
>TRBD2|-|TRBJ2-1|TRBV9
CASSGTSGGAVINEQFF
TGTGCCAGCAGCGGGACTAGCGGGGGGGCCGTAATAAATGAGCAGTTCTTC
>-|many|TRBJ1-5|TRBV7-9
CASSGTGFGQPQHF
TGTGCCAGCAGTGGAACAGGGTTTGGGCAGCCCCAGCATTTT
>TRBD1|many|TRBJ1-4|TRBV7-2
CASRQTGGGNEKLFF
TGTGCCAGCAGGCAAACAGGGGGCGGAAATGAAAAACTGTTTTTT
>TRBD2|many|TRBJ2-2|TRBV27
CASSLWGWTSVRTGELFF
TGTGCCAGCAGTTTATGGGGATGGACTAGCGTTAGGACCGGGGAGCTGTTTTTT
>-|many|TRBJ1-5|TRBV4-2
CASSASPGRGQPQHF
TGTGCCAGCAGCGCCTCGCCGGGAAGGGGGCAGCCCCAGCATTTT
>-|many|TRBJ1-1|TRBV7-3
CASSLGHQNTEAFF
TGTGCCAGCAGCTTGGGGCACCAGAACACTGAAGCTTTCTTT
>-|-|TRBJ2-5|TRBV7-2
CASSPVRTPQETQYF
TGTGCCAGCAGCCCCGTGAGGACACCCCAAGAGACCCAGTACTTC
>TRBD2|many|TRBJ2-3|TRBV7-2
CASRSGTTADTQYF
TGTGCCAGCAGGTCCGGGACTACAGCAGATACTCAGTATTTT
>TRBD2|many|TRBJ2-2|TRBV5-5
CASSSWTSGNTGELFF
TGTGCCAGCAGCTCATGGACTAGCGGAAACACCGGGGAGCTGTTTTTT
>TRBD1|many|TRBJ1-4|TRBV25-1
CASRDRVGEKLFF
TGTGCCAGCAGGGACAGGGTTGGTGAAAAACTGTTTTTT
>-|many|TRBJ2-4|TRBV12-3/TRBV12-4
CASSLALTKGDIQYF
TGTGCCAGCAGTTTAGCGTTGACTAAAGGGGACATTCAGTACTTC
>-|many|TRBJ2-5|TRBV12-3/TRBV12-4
CAKLRRDSQETQYF
TGTGCCAAGCTCCGGAGGGACAGCCAAGAGACCCAGTACTTC
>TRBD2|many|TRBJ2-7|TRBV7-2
CASSPGLAETYEQYF
TGTGCCAGCAGCCCCGGACTAGCGGAGACCTACGAGCAGTACTTC
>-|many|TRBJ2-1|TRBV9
CASSVLTDPSYNEQFF
TGTGCCAGCAGCGTACTGACAGATCCCTCCTACAATGAGCAGTTCTTC
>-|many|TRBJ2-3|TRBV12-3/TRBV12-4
CASCRTVLTDTQYF
TGTGCCAGCTGTCGGACGGTGCTCACAGATACGCAGTATTTT
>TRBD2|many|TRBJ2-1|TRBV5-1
CASSPLVRGEQEQFF
TGCGCCAGCAGCCCCCTCGTTCGGGGGGAACAGGAGCAGTTCTTC
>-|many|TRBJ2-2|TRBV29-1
CSVEVFREGANTGELFF
TGCAGCGTTGAAGTTTTTAGGGAAGGGGCAAACACCGGGGAGCTGTTTTTT
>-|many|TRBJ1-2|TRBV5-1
CASSEPAGGYTF
TGCGCCAGCAGCGAACCTGCGGGTGGCTACACCTTC
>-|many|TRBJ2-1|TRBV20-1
CSASGESYNEQFF
TGCAGTGCTAGTGGGGAGAGCTACAATGAGCAGTTCTTC
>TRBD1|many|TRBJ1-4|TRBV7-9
CASSEGTVNEKLFF
TGTGCCAGCAGCGAAGGGACAGTTAATGAAAAACTGTTTTTT
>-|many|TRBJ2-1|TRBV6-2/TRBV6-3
CASSRGTATYNEQFF
TGTGCCAGCAGTCGGGGGACAGCGACATACAATGAGCAGTTCTTC
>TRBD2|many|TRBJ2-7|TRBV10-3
CAISESTSGSFDEQYF
TGTGCCATCAGTGAGTCGACTAGCGGGAGTTTCGACGAGCAGTACTTC
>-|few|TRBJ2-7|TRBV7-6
CASSLAGVAAYYEQYF
TGTGCCAGCAGCTTAGCGGGGGTAGCGGCCTACTACGAGCAGTACTTC
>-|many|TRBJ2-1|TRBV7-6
CASSYDGWSSYNEQFF
TGTGCCAGCAGCTACGACGGATGGAGCTCCTACAATGAGCAGTTCTTC
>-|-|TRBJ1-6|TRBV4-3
CASSLAVQTNSPLHF
TGCGCCAGCAGCCTCGCGGTACAGACTAATTCACCCCTCCACTTT
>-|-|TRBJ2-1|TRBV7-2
CASSLARLTVGEQFF
TGTGCCAGCAGCTTAGCGCGTCTAACCGTCGGGGAGCAGTTCTTC
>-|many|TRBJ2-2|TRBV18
CASSSQATGELFF
TGTGCCAGCTCATCTCAGGCCACCGGGGAGCTGTTTTTT
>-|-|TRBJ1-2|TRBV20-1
CSASGRRGYTF
TGCAGTGCTAGTGGCAGGCGAGGCTACACCTTC
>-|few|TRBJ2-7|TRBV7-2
CASSRSGGGGYEQYF
TGTGCCAGCAGCCGATCCGGGGGCGGTGGATACGAGCAGTACTTC
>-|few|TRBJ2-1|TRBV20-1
CSAREFTQGGNEQFF
TGCAGTGCTAGAGAGTTTACCCAGGGGGGAAATGAGCAGTTCTTC
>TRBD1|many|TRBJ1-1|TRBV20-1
CSAIGQVGNTEAFF
TGCAGTGCGATCGGACAGGTTGGAAACACTGAAGCTTTCTTT
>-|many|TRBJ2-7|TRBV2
CASRTGPSYEQYF
TGTGCCAGCAGAACAGGGCCCTCCTACGAGCAGTACTTC